This passage covers 26 T cell receptor beta chains from one sample sequenced in a study of early T cells in non-severe SARS-CoV-2 infection. One entry per CDR3 protein results from TCRdb running MiXCR on the 5' RACE reads. Of about 45,000 distinct CDR3 sequences in the sample, around 10% are singletons; the top ten hold 20% to 25%. Material: whole blood. These receptors all stem from an adult who was a healthcare worker with PCR-confirmed SARS-CoV-2 infection or an uninfected control (not recorded which).

This clonotype was observed at least ten times. The V call is TRBV28, the J call TRBJ2-5; 9 bases align to TRBD2. Germline trimming cut 3 bases from V and 4 bases from J; bases unmatched to any gene: 3. The CDR3 totals 14 residues. CDR1 and CDR2 (germline): MDHEN, SYDVKM. The CDR3 nucleotides are TGTGCCAGCAGTTTCCTAGCGGGAACAGAGACCCAGTACTTC. Encoded protein: CASSFLAGTETQYF.

This chain uses TRBV6-5 with TRBJ1-5, with D unresolved. With 6 bases removed from V and 1 base from J, the gap between germline ends came to 13 bases. This CDR3 contains 15 residues. Per germline, CDR1 MNHEY and CDR2 SVGAGI. The CDR3 here is CASSRTLGSNQPQHF. CDR3 sequence (DNA): TGTGCCAGCAGCCGGACCCTGGGAAGCAATCAGCCCCAGCATTTT.

V and J are TRBV6-5 and TRBJ2-7, with TRBD2 matching 7 bases. The CDR3 sequence is 17 residues long. The germline V gene encodes CDR1 MNHEY and CDR2 SVGAGI. The V and J ends lost 2 bases and 2 bases, in that order; junction bases with no gene match: 12. The CDR3 is CASSYRSRERGAYEQYF. The CDR3 DNA reads TGTGCCAGCAGTTACCGCTCAAGGGAGCGGGGAGCCTACGAGCAGTACTTC.

This clonotype was detected ten times or more. The rearrangement uses TRBV5-1 and TRBJ1-2; D is uncertain. Germline-derived CDR1 and CDR2 are SGHRS and YFSETQ. The CDR3 loop spans 14 amino acids. The ends were cut back, 5 bases at V and 4 bases at J, with 15 bases in the middle. The CDR3 DNA reads TGCGCCAGCAGTGAAGTTGAGGGCCGCTATGGCTACACCTTC. Encoded protein: CASSEVEGRYGYTF.

By share, this clonotype counts as medium-sized (0.01 to 0.1%). The chain uses TRBV7-2 and TRBJ2-3; 7 bases agree with TRBD2. The CDR3 has 16 residues. The junction had 6 bases not matched to a gene; V was cut back by 0 bases and J by 3 bases. The germline V gene has CDR1 SGHTA and CDR2 FQGNSA. The CDR3 loop reads CASSLAGGPRTDTQYF. The CDR3 DNA follows: TGTGCCAGCAGCTTAGCGGGAGGGCCCCGGACAGATACGCAGTATTTT.

This clonotype was found many times. CDR3 coding DNA: TGCAGCGTGTTCACAGATACGCAGTATTTT. Encoded protein: CSVFTDTQYF. The genes are TRBV29-1 and TRBJ2-3; the D is unclear. Germline-derived CDR1 and CDR2 are SQVTM and ANQGSEA. This CDR3 spans 10 amino acids. Trimming took off 6 bases at V and 2 bases at J, with 3 bases between the two ends.

This clonotype was observed at least ten times. The rearrangement links TRBV7-2 to TRBJ2-1; 9 positions match TRBD2. The CDR3 loop spans 18 amino acids. The germline V gene has CDR1 SGHTA and CDR2 FQGNSA. After removal of 2 bases from V and 6 bases from J, the junction contained 14 bases not matched to a gene. The CDR3 protein is CASSLKLAGMNHLNEQFF. Written as DNA, the CDR3 is TGTGCCAGCAGCTTAAAGCTAGCGGGGATGAATCACCTCAATGAGCAGTTCTTC.

This clonotype was seen repeatedly, ten times or more. This chain links TRBV4-2 with TRBJ2-1; 9 bases are shared with TRBD2. CDR1 is LGHNA and CDR2 is YNFKEQ in the germline V gene. CDR3 length: 16 amino acids. J was trimmed by 6 bases and V by 1 base; bases with no gene match: 7. In DNA, the CDR3 is TGTGCCAGCAGCCAAGGTCCTAGCGGGATGAGCAATGAGCAGTTCTTC. Translating gives CASSQGPSGMSNEQFF.

This clonotype was detected ten times or more. The V and J genes are TRBV4-2 and TRBJ2-7; D not certain. The CDR3 consists of 14 residues. V lost 5 bases to trimming and J lost 2 bases, with 13 bases between them. Per the germline V gene, CDR1 is LGHNA and CDR2 is YNFKEQ. CDR3 in DNA: TGTGCCAGCAGCACCGCCGGGCGAACCTACGAGCAGTACTTC. Translated: CASSTAGRTYEQYF.

This clonotype was picked up many times. V gene TRBV6-5 combines with J gene TRBJ2-3, with TRBD1 identical over 10 bases. Trimming removed 6 bases from V and 1 base from J; junction bases left unmatched: 7. Looked up from germline, CDR1 is MNHEY and CDR2 is SVGAGI. This CDR3 spans 16 amino acids. In DNA, the CDR3 is TGTGCCAGCAGGGCCATCGGGACAGGGGGCACAGATACGCAGTATTTT. Translating gives CASRAIGTGGTDTQYF.

The chain uses TRBV7-8 and TRBJ1-6, with TRBD1 matching 10 bases. Trimming took 6 bases from V and 2 from J; bases not matched to a gene: 7. Looked up from germline, CDR1 is SGHVS and CDR2 is FQNEAQ. The CDR3 loop spans 17 amino acids. CDR3 DNA: TGTGCCAGCAGATCGACAGGGGGCCGTACCTATAATTCACCCCTCCACTTT. Translating it yields CASRSTGGRTYNSPLHF.

This clonotype was picked up many times. The chain links TRBV7-2 to TRBJ1-4; 7 positions agree with TRBD1. V lost 4 bases, J lost 7 bases, and 12 bases stayed unmatched. Germline assignment: CDR1 SGHTA and CDR2 FQGNSA. The CDR3 consists of 16 residues. DNA of the CDR3: TGTGCCAGCAGCTCCCGACAGGGAAGGACGGGTGAAAAACTGTTTTTT. As protein: CASSSRQGRTGEKLFF.

The CDR3 reads CSVQDRGFSYGYTF. Written as DNA, the CDR3 is TGCAGCGTGCAGGACAGAGGATTCTCCTATGGCTACACCTTC. V usage is TRBV29-1 and J usage is TRBJ1-2, with D possibly matching TRBD1 (6 bases). Looked up from germline, CDR1 is SQVTM and CDR2 is ANQGSEA. V was trimmed by 6 bases and J by 4 bases, leaving 18 bases between them. This CDR3 comprises 14 residues.

In its sample, this clonotype was seen many times. The chain is built from TRBV20-1 and TRBJ2-5; a possible D gene is TRBD2 (6 bases). The CDR3 spans 10 residues. Trimming took off 4 bases at V and 14 bases at J, with 14 bases between the two ends. CDR1 DFQATT and CDR2 SNEGSKA come from the germline V gene (reference sequence). This CDR3 reads CSANYGTSYF. CDR3 in DNA: TGCAGTGCTAACTACGGGACTTCATACTTC.

This clonotype was counted a few times. The genes are TRBV7-9 and TRBJ2-3; D gene uncertain. Germline V gene sequence: CDR1 SEHNR, CDR2 FQNEAQ (reference sequence). The CDR3 contains 14 residues. The germline V and J ends were trimmed by 5 bases and 1 base, with 10 bases remaining between them. The CDR3: CASSRVSGTDTQYF. The CDR3 DNA reads as TGTGCCAGCAGCCGCGTCTCTGGCACAGATACGCAGTATTTT. The variable domain in full, with the rest retrieved from reference TRBV7-9 and TRBJ2-3, is DTGVSQNPRHKITKRGQNVTFRCDPISEHNRLYWYRQTLGQGPEFLTYFQNEAQLEKSRLLSDRFSAERPKGSFSTLEIQRTEQGDSAMYLCASSRVSGTDTQYFGPGTRLTVL.

The rearrangement links TRBV7-2 to TRBJ2-2; D is tentatively TRBD1 or TRBD2 (6 bases each). With 5 bases removed from V and 10 bases from J, the gap between germline ends came to 11 bases. This CDR3 comprises 12 residues. Germline assignment: CDR1 SGHTA and CDR2 FQGNSA. CDR3 protein: CASSRGHVELFF. The CDR3 coding sequence is TGTGCCAGCAGCCGGGGGCATGTGGAGCTGTTTTTT.

This clonotype has a count of ten or more. This chain connects TRBV6-5 to TRBJ2-3; 12 nucleotides align to TRBD2. The CDR3 loop spans 18 amino acids. The ends lost 2 bases at V and 0 bases at J; junction bases unmatched: 6. Germline CDR1 reads MNHEY; CDR2 reads SVGAGI. CDR3 in amino acids: CASSYQTSGRSSTDTQYF. The CDR3 DNA sequence: TGTGCCAGCAGTTACCAGACTAGCGGGAGAAGTAGCACAGATACGCAGTATTTT.

In this sample, this clonotype turned up many times. The chain is built from TRBV28 and TRBJ2-2; D remains ambiguous. The CDR3 sequence is 14 residues long. CDR1 is MDHEN, CDR2 SYDVKM, per germline. V gave up 5 bases and J gave up 4 bases, with 11 bases separating them. The CDR3 nucleotides are TGTGCCAGCAGTACTTTCGAGTCCACCGGGGAGCTGTTTTTT. Amino acids: CASSTFESTGELFF.

This clonotype has only a few counts. The genes are TRBV28 and TRBJ1-1; a weak D match, TRBD1 (5 bases). The CDR3 loop spans 13 amino acids. Trimming took 9 bases from V and 3 from J, leaving 14 bases between them. Germline loops: CDR1 MDHEN, CDR2 SYDVKM. The CDR3 sequence is CASKVGGDTEAFF. For the CDR3, the DNA is TGTGCCAGTAAAGTAGGAGGGGACACTGAAGCTTTCTTT. The variable domain in full, with the rest retrieved from reference TRBV28 and TRBJ1-1, is DVKVTQSSRYLVKRTGEKVFLECVQDMDHENMFWYRQDPGLGLRLIYFSYDVKMKEKGDIPEGYSVSREKKERFSLILESASTNQTSMYLCASKVGGDTEAFFGQGTRLTVV.

This clonotype is classed as medium-sized. The chain employs TRBV6-5 and TRBJ2-6; either TRBD1 or TRBD2 may supply D (5 bases each). Trimming took 5 bases from V and 7 from J, leaving 15 bases between them. The CDR3 is 15 amino acids. The germline gives CDR1 MNHEY, CDR2 SVGAGI. CDR3 coding DNA: TGTGCCAGCAGTCCCAGGGTCGGGGAAGCCAACGTCCTGACTTTC. It yields the protein CASSPRVGEANVLTF.

This chain joins TRBV6-1 and TRBJ2-2; 11 bases line up with TRBD2. The CDR3 spans 16 residues. Germline CDR1 MNHNS, CDR2 SASEGT. Losses at the gene ends were 7 bases for V and 5 bases for J; bases not matched to a gene: 9. The CDR3 coding sequence is TGTGCCAGCATCTCCGGGACTAGCGGCTTGACCGGGGAGCTGTTTTTT. This gives the protein CASISGTSGLTGELFF.

The chain recombines TRBV29-1 with TRBJ2-7; 8 bases match TRBD1. The trim removed 7 bases at V and 3 bases at J, leaving 5 bases unmatched. There are 12 residues in the CDR3. Germline assignment: CDR1 SQVTM and CDR2 ANQGSEA. CDR3 sequence: CSGGTGSYEQYF. DNA for the CDR3: TGCAGCGGCGGGACAGGTAGCTACGAGCAGTACTTC.

There are many counts of this clonotype. V usage is TRBV5-1 and J usage is TRBJ2-2; a weak D match, TRBD2 (6 bases). V was cut by 3 bases and J by 2 bases, with 23 bases left in between. The CDR3 is 19 amino acids. Germline CDR1 reads SGHRS; CDR2 reads YFSETQ. The DNA of the CDR3 is TGCGCCAGCAGCTGGAGGTGGACCTCTGGGCGGGATAACACCGGGGAGCTGTTTTTT. This sequence encodes CASSWRWTSGRDNTGELFF.

This clonotype was detected only a few times. This sequence joins TRBV29-1 and TRBJ2-1, with 9 bases that match TRBD2. In germline, CDR1 is SQVTM, CDR2 ANQGSEA. The junction had 17 bases not matched to a gene; V was cut back by 8 bases and J by 0 bases. This CDR3 is 18 amino acids long. CDR3 region: CSTRQGGGRGLSYNEQFF. The DNA of the CDR3 is TGCAGCACCCGACAAGGGGGCGGGAGGGGACTCTCCTACAATGAGCAGTTCTTC.

This chain joins TRBV7-9 and TRBJ2-2; D unresolved. V lost 4 bases and J lost 0, with 12 bases in between. Per germline, CDR1 SEHNR and CDR2 FQNEAQ (reference sequence). CDR3 length equals 16 residues. CDR3 DNA sequence: TGTGCCAGCAGCTGGAGTCGGGCGGCGAACACCGGGGAGCTGTTTTTT. This codes for CASSWSRAANTGELFF.

The chain is built from TRBV5-6 and TRBJ2-7; D is perhaps TRBD1 (6 bases). V was cut by 4 bases and J by 1 base, with 12 bases left in between. The CDR3 sequence is 14 residues long. Germline loops: CDR1 SGHDT, CDR2 YYEEEE. CDR3 protein: CASSRRTASYEQYF. The DNA of the CDR3 is TGTGCCAGCAGCCGACGGACAGCTTCCTACGAGCAGTACTTC.